These 10 T cell receptor beta chains share one sample of origin, sequenced in a study of blood T cell repertoires in COVID-19. Here immunoSEQ multiplex PCR was the method, and the copy in TCRdb shows in-frame clones only, minus some. This sample has roughly 230,000 clones; roughly 81% occur once, and the top ten carry about 0.93%. Specimen: peripheral blood. The receptors originated from a man aged 40-49 years with acute or convalescent COVID-19.

This clone was recorded many times. V and J are TRBV4-2 and TRBJ2-7; 7 nucleotides match TRBD2. The CDR3 runs 16 residues. Germline V gene sequence: CDR1 LGHNA, CDR2 YNFKEQ. After removal of 6 bases from V and 3 bases from J, the junction contained 14 bases not matched to a gene. The CDR3 nucleotides read TGTGCCAGCAGTTCCCTCGTCCTAGCGGATATCTACGAGCAGTACTTC. Its protein product is CASSSLVLADIYEQYF.

The V and J genes are TRBV14 and TRBJ1-1; TRBD1 matches at 7 bases. This CDR3 has 13 residues. Trimming removed 5 bases from V and 3 bases from J; junction bases left unmatched: 3. Germline V gene sequence: CDR1 SGHDN, CDR2 FVKESK. CDR3 sequence: CASSAQGDTEAFF. The CDR3 region has the DNA TGTGCCAGCAGCGCGCAGGGGGACACTGAAGCTTTCTTT. Filled out from reference TRBV14 and TRBJ1-1, the complete variable domain reads EAGVTQFPSHSVIEKGQTVTLRCDPISGHDNLYWYRRVMGKEIKFLLHFVKESKQDESGMPNNRFLAERTGGTYSTLKVQPAELEDSGVYFCASSAQGDTEAFFGQGTRLTVV.

This clone was found once. The chain couples TRBV7-2 to TRBJ1-1; no clear D gene. Trimming cost V 5 bases and J 7 bases, with 11 bases left between them. Germline-derived CDR1 and CDR2 are SGHTA and FQGNSA. This CDR3 region has 12 residues. The CDR3 reads CASSTSTGEAFF. The CDR3 DNA follows: TGTGCCAGCAGCACCTCGACGGGTGAAGCTTTCTTT. Full variable domain (outside the CDR3, taken from reference TRBV7-2 and TRBJ1-1): GAGVSQSPSNKVTEKGKDVELRCDPISGHTALYWYRQSLGQGLEFLIYFQGNSAPDKSGLPSDRFSAERTGGSVSTLTIQRTQQEDSAVYLCASSTSTGEAFFGQGTRLTVV.

Written as DNA, the CDR3 is TGTGCCAGCAGCCCCAGGACAGGGGCGCTAGGGCAGCCCCAGCATTTT. This encodes CASSPRTGALGQPQHF. V usage is TRBV5-8 and J usage is TRBJ1-5; 9 positions match TRBD1. The germline V gene encodes CDR1 SGHTS and CDR2 YDEGEE. The ends lost 4 bases at V and 7 bases at J; junction bases unmatched: 12. CDR3 length: 16 residues. Filled out from reference TRBV5-8 and TRBJ1-5, the complete variable domain reads EAGVTQSPTHLIKTRGQQATLRCSPISGHTSVYWYQQALGLGLQFLLWYDEGEERNRGNFPPRFSGRQFPNYSSELNVNALELEDSALYLCASSPRTGALGQPQHFGDGTRLSIL.

CDR3 protein: CASRKQGSRTGDTIYF. The CDR3 coding sequence is TGTGCCAGCAGGAAACAGGGCTCCCGCACCGGAGACACCATATATTTT. The rearrangement joins TRBV6-6 to TRBJ1-3; TRBD1 might be the D (6 bases). Germline CDR1 MNHNY, CDR2 SVGAGI (reference sequence). Trimming left V 6 bases short and J 8 bases short, with 23 bases between. This CDR3 is built from 16 residues.

The gene calls are TRBV30 and TRBJ2-5, with no clear D. V lost 0 bases to trimming and J lost 5 bases, with 10 bases between them. Germline-derived CDR1 and CDR2 are GTSNPN and SVGIG (reference sequence). The CDR3 covers 13 residues. DNA for the CDR3: TGTGCCTGGAGTGTCTCTGGCCCGGAGACCCAGTACTTC. This encodes CAWSVSGPETQYF.

V is TRBV11-2 and J is TRBJ1-4; D is unclear. V was shortened by 0 bases and J by 6 bases, with 8 bases between the two germline ends. Looked up from germline, CDR1 is SGHAT and CDR2 is FQNNGV. The CDR3 spans 14 residues. The CDR3 reads CASSLDPGHEKLFF. CDR3 nucleotide sequence: TGTGCCAGCAGCTTAGATCCAGGTCATGAAAAACTGTTTTTT.

V is TRBV7-6 and J is TRBJ2-1; 9 bases align to TRBD2. CDR1 is SGHVS and CDR2 is FNYEAQ in the germline V gene. The CDR3 covers 17 residues. Trimming at V came to 2 bases and at J to 2 bases, leaving 7 bases not matched to a gene. The CDR3 nucleotides read TGTGCCAGCAGCTTACTAGCGGGGAGAATCACCTACAATGAGCAGTTCTTC. It yields the protein CASSLLAGRITYNEQFF.

V and J are TRBV7-6 and TRBJ1-1, with D hard to call. The CDR3 sequence is 14 residues long. Trimming stripped 1 base from V and 2 bases from J, with 8 bases between. The germline V gene has CDR1 SGHVS and CDR2 FNYEAQ. The CDR3 nucleotides are TGTGCCAGCAGCTTAGTAAGTCTAAACACTGAAGCTTTCTTT. It encodes CASSLVSLNTEAFF.

This clone turned up a few times. J is TRBJ1-5 and V is TRBV28; D not certain. This CDR3 spans 14 amino acids. The ends were cut back, 1 base at V and 4 bases at J, with 8 bases in the middle. Germline CDR1 and CDR2: MDHEN and SYDVKM. The CDR3: CASSLLAENQPQHF. As DNA, the CDR3 is TGTGCCAGCAGTTTATTGGCAGAAAATCAGCCCCAGCATTTT.